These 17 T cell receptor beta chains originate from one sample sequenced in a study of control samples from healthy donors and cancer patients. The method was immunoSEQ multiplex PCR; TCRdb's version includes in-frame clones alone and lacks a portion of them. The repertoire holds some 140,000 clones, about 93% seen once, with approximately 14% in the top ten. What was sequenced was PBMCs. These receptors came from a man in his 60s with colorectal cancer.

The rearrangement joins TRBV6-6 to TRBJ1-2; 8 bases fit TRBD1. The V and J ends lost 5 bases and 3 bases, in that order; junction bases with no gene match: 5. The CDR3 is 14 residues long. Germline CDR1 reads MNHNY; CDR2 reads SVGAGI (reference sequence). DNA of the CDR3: TGTGCCAGCAGTGGGGACAGGCGCTACTATGGCTACACCTTC. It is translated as CASSGDRRYYGYTF.

CDR3 sequence (DNA): TGTGCCAGCAGCTTCATGGGGGCTAACACCGGGGAGCTGTTTTTT. It translates to CASSFMGANTGELFF. This chain uses TRBV11-3 with TRBJ2-2, with D possibly matching TRBD1 (6 bases). Germline V gene data show CDR1 as SGHNT and CDR2 as YENEEA. CDR3 length: 15 amino acids. Trimming took 3 bases from V and 2 from J, leaving 10 bases between them. Full variable domain (outside the CDR3, taken from reference TRBV11-3 and TRBJ2-2): EAGVVQSPRYKIIEKKQPVAFWCNPISGHNTLYWYLQNLGQGPELLIRYENEEAVDDSQLPKDRFSAERLKGVDSTLKIQPAELGDSAVYLCASSFMGANTGELFFGEGSRLTVL.

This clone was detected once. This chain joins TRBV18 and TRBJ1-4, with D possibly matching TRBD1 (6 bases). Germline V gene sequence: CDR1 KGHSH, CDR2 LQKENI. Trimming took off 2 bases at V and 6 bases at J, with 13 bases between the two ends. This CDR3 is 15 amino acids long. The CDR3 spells CASSPFEGVDEKLFF. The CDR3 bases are TGTGCCAGCTCACCATTTGAGGGGGTTGATGAAAAACTGTTTTTT.

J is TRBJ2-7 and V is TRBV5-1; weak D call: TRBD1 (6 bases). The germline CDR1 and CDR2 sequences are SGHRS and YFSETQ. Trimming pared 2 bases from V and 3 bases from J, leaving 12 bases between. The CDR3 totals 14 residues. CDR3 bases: TGCGCCAGCAGCTTCGGACAGAATTACTACGAGCAGTACTTC. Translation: CASSFGQNYYEQYF.

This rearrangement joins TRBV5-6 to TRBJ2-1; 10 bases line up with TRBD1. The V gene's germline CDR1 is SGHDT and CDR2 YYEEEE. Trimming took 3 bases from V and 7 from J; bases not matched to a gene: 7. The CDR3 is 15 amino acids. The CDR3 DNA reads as TGTGCCAGCAGCTGGGCGGGACAGGGGTGGAATGAGCAGTTCTTC. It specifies CASSWAGQGWNEQFF.

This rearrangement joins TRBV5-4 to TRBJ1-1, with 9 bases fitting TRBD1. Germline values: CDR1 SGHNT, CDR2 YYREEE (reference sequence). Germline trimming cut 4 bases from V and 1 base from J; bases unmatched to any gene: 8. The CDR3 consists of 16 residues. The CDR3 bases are TGTGCCAGCAGCGTCGGACAGGGGTTTTCGAACACTGAAGCTTTCTTT. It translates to CASSVGQGFSNTEAFF.

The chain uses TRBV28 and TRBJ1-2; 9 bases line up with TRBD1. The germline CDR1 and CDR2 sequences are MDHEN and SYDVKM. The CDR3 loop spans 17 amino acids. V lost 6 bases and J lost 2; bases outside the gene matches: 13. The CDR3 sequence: CASRDRGITLANYGYTF. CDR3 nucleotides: TGTGCCAGCAGAGACAGGGGGATAACGTTAGCCAACTATGGCTACACCTTC.

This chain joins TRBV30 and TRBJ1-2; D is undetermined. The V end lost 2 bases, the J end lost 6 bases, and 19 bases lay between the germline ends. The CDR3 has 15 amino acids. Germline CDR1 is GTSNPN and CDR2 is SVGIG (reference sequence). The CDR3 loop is CAWSTRPGTGDGYTF. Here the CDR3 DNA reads TGTGCCTGGAGTACTCGACCCGGAACGGGTGATGGCTACACCTTC.

This chain's CDR3 is CASSIRTGGSRTGNTIYF. As DNA, the CDR3 is TGTGCCAGTAGTATCCGGACAGGGGGCTCTAGGACTGGAAACACCATATATTTT. The rearrangement joins TRBV19 to TRBJ1-3; 11 positions agree with TRBD1. The CDR3 runs to 18 residues. Germline-derived CDR1 and CDR2 are LNHDA and SQIVND (reference sequence). V lost 3 bases and J lost 2; bases outside the gene matches: 9.

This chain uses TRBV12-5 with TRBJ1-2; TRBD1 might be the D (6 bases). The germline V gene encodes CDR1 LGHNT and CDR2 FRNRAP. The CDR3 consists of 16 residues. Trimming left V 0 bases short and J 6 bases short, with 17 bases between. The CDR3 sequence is CASGLVLGGGGDGYTF. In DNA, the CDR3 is TGTGCTAGTGGTTTGGTACTAGGAGGGGGAGGTGATGGCTACACCTTC.

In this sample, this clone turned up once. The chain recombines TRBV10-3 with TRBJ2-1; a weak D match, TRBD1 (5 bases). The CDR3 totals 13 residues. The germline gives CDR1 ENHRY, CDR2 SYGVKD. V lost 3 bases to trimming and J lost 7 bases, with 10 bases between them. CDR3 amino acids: CAISDTGLNEQFF. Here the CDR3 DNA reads TGTGCCATCAGTGATACAGGCCTAAATGAGCAGTTCTTC.

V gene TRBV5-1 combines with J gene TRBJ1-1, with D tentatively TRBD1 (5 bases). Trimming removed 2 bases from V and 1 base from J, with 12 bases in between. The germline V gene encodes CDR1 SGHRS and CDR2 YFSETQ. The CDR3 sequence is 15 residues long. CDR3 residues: CASSFFGAPNTEAFF. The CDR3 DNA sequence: TGCGCCAGCAGCTTCTTTGGGGCACCGAACACTGAAGCTTTCTTT. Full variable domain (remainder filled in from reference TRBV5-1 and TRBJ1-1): KAGVTQTPRYLIKTRGQQVTLSCSPISGHRSVSWYQQTPGQGLQFLFEYFSETQRNKGNFPGRFSGRQFSNSRSEMNVSTLELGDSALYLCASSFFGAPNTEAFFGQGTRLTVV.

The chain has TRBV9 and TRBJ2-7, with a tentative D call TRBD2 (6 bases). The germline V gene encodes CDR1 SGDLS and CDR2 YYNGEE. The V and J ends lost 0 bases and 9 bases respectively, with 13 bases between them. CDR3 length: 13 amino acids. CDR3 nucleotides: TGTGCCAGCAGCGTAGAACATGGGGGAGGGCAGTACTTC. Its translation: CASSVEHGGGQYF.

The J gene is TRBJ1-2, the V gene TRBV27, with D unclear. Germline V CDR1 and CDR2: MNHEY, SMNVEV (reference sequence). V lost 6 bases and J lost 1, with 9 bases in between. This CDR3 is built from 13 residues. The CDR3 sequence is CASSPHGNYGYTF. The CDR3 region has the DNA TGTGCCAGCAGCCCGCACGGTAACTATGGCTACACCTTC.

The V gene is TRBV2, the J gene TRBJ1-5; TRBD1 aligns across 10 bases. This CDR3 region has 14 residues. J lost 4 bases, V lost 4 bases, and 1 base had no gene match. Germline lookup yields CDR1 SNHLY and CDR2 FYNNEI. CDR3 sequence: CASSGTGGNQPQHF. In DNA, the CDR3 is TGTGCCAGCAGTGGGACAGGGGGAAATCAGCCCCAGCATTTT.

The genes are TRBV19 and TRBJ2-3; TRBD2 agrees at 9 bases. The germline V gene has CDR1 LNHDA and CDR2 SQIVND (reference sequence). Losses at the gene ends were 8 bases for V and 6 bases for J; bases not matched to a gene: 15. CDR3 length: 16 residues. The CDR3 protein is CASSIQAGGSADTQYF. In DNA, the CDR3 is TGTGCCAGTTCGATTCAAGCGGGGGGATCCGCCGATACGCAGTATTTT.

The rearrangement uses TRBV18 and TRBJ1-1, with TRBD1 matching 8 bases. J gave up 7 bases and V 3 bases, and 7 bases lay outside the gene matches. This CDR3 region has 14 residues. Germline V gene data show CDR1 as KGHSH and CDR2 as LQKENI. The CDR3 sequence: CASSPPTGVGEAFF. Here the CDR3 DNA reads TGTGCCAGCTCACCGCCGACAGGGGTTGGTGAAGCTTTCTTT.